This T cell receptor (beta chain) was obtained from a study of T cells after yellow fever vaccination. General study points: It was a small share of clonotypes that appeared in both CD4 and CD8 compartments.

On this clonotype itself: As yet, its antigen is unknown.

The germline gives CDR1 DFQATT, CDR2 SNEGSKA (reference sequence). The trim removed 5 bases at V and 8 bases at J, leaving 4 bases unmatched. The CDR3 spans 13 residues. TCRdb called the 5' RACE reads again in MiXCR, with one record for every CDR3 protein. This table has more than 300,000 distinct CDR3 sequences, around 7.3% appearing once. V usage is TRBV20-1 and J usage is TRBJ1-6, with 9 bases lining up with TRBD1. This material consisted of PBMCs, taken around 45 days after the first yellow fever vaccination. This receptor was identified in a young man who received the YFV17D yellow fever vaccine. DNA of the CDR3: TGCAGTGCTCGAAACAGGGGGCATTCACCCCTCCACTTT. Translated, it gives CSARNRGHSPLHF.